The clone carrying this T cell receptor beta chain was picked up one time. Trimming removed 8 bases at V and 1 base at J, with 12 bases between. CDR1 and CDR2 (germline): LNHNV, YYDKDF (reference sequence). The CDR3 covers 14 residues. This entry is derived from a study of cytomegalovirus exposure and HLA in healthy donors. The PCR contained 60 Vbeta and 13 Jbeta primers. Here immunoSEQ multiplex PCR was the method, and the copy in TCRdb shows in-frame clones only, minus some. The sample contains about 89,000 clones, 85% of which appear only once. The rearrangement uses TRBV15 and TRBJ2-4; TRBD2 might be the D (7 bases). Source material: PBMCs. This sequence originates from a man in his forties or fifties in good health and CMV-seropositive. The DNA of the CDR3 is TGTGCCACCTCTCGGGGGGCGGCCAAAAACATTCAGTACTTC. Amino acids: CATSRGAAKNIQYF.